This TCR beta chain was sequenced in a study of OX40 agonist ivuxolimab in advanced cancers. Trimming took 0 bases from V and 4 from J, leaving 10 bases between them. CDR1 and CDR2 (germline): SGHRS, YFSETQ. The CDR3 consists of 14 residues. Points from the study as a whole: Partial responders receiving 0.1-3.0 mg/kg showed among the lowest clonal expansion. At 0.1 to 3.0 mg/kg and by week 6, clonal expansion occurred in CD4+ and CD8+ blood T cells.

As to this clone: Its target is unknown.

Data came from immunoSEQ multiplex PCR; TCRdb stores just in-frame clones and leaves some out. The profile shows approximately 77,000 clones, around 82% of them singletons. The chain carries TRBV5-1 and TRBJ2-5; TRBD1 is a possible D gene (5 bases). This TCR derives from an adult with an advanced solid tumor such as melanoma, head and neck, liver or kidney cancer. Sequenced material: CD4+ or CD8+ T cells sorted from blood, taken in a trial of the OX40 agonist ivuxolimab. CDR3 coding DNA: TGCGCCAGCAGCTTGGGACAGCCAGTAGAGACCCAGTACTTC. This codes for CASSLGQPVETQYF.